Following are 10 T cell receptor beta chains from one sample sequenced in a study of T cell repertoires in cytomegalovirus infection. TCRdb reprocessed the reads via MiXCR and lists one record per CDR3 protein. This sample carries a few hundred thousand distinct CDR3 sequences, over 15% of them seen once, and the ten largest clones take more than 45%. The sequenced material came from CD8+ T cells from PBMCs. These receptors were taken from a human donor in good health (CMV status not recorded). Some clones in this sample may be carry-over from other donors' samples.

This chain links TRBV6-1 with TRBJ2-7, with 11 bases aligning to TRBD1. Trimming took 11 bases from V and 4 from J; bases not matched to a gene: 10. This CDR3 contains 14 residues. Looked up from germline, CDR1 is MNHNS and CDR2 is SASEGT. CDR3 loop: CACYRGTGGYEQYF. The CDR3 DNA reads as TGTGCCTGTTACAGGGGGACAGGGGGATACGAGCAGTACTTC.

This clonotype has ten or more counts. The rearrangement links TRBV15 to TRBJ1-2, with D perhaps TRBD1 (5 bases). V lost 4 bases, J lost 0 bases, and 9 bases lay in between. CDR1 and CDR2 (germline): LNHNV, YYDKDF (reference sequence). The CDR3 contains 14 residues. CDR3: CATSIDRTNYGYTF. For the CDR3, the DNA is TGTGCCACCAGCATCGACAGAACTAACTATGGCTACACCTTC.

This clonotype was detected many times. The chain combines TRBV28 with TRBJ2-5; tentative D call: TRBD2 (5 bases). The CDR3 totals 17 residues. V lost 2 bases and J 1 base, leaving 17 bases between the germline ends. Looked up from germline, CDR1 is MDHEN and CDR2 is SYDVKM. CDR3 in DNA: TGTGCCAGCAGTTTACCGGCTAGCCCTGAGTCCCAAGAGACCCAGTACTTC. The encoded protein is CASSLPASPESQETQYF.

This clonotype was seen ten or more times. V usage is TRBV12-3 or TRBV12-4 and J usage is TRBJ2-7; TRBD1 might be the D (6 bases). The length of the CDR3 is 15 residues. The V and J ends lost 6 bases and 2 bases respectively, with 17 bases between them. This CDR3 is CASSPTGSLPYEQYF. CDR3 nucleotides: TGTGCCAGCAGCCCTACAGGGAGCCTGCCCTACGAGCAGTACTTC.

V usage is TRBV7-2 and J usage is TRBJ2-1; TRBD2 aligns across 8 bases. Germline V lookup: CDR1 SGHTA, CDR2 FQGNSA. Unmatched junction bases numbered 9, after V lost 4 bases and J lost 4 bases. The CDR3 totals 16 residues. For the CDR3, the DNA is TGTGCCAGCAGCTCGACGACTAGCGTTTGGTACAATGAGCAGTTCTTC. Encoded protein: CASSSTTSVWYNEQFF. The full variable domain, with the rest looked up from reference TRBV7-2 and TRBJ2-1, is GAGVSQSPSNKVTEKGKDVELRCDPISGHTALYWYRQSLGQGLEFLIYFQGNSAPDKSGLPSDRFSAERTGGSVSTLTIQRTQQEDSAVYLCASSSTTSVWYNEQFFGPGTRLTVL.

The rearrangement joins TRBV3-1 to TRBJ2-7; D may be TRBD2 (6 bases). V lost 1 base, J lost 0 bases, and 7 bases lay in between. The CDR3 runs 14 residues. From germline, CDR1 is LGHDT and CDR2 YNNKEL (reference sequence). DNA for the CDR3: TGTGCCAGCAGCCAAGCGCGGGACTCCTACGAGCAGTACTTC. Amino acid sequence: CASSQARDSYEQYF.

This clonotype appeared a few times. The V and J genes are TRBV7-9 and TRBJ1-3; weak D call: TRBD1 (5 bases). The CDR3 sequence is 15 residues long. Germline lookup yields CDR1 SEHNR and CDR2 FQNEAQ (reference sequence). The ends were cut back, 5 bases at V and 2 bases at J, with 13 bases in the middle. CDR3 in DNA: TGTGCCAGCAGCGCGGGGACCGCAACTGGAAACACCATATATTTT. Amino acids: CASSAGTATGNTIYF. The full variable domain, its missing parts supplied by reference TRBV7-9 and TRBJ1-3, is DTGVSQNPRHKITKRGQNVTFRCDPISEHNRLYWYRQTLGQGPEFLTYFQNEAQLEKSRLLSDRFSAERPKGSFSTLEIQRTEQGDSAMYLCASSAGTATGNTIYFGEGSWLTVV.

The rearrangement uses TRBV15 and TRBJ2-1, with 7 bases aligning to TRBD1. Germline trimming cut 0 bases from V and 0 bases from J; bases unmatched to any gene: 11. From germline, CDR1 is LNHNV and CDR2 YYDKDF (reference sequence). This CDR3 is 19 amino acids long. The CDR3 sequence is CATSRERTGDRLSYNEQFF. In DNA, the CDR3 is TGTGCCACCAGCAGAGAGCGGACAGGCGACAGACTCTCCTACAATGAGCAGTTCTTC. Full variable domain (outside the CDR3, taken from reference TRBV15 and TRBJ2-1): DAMVIQNPRYQVTQFGKPVTLSCSQTLNHNVMYWYQQKSSQAPKLLFHYYDKDFNNEADTPDNFQSRRPNTSFCFLDIRSPGLGDTAMYLCATSRERTGDRLSYNEQFFGPGTRLTVL.

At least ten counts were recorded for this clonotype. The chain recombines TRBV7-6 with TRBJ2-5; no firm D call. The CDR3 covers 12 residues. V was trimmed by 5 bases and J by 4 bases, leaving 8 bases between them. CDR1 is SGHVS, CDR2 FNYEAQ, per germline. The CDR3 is CASSPDRETQYF. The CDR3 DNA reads TGTGCCAGCAGCCCTGATCGAGAGACCCAGTACTTC.

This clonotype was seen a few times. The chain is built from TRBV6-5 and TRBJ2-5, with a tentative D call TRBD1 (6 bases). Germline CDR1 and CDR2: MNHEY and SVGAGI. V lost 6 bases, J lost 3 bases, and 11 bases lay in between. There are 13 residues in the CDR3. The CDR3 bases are TGTGCCAGCAGGGTGGACAGTAAAGAGACCCAGTACTTC. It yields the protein CASRVDSKETQYF.